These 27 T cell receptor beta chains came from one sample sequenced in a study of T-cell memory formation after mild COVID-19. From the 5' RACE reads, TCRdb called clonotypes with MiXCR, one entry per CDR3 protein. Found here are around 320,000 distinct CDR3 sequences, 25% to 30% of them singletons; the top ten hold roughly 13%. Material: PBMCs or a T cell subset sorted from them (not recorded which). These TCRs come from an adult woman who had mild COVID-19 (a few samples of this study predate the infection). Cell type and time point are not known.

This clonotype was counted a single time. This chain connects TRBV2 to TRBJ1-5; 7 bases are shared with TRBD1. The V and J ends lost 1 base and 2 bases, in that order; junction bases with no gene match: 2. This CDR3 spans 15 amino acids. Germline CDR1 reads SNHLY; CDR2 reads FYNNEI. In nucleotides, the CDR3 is TGTGCCAGCAGTGAAGTCCAGGGGGGCAATCAGCCCCAGCATTTT. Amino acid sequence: CASSEVQGGNQPQHF.

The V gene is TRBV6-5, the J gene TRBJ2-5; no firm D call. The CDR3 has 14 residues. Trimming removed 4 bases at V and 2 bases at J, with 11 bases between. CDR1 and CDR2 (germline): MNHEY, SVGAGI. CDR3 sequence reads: CASSSNDPQETQYF. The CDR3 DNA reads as TGTGCCAGCAGTTCGAACGACCCACAAGAGACCCAGTACTTC.

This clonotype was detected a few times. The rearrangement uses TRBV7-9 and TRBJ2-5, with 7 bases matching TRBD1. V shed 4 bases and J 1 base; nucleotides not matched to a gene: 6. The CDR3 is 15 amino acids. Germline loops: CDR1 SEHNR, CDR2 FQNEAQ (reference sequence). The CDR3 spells CASSSSGTAQETQYF. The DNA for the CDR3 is TGTGCCAGCAGCTCCTCCGGGACAGCCCAAGAGACCCAGTACTTC.

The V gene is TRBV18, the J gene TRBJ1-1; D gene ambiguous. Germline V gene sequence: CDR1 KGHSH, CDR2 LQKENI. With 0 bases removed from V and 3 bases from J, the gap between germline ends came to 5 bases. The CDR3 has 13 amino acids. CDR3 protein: CASSPPSDTEAFF. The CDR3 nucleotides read TGTGCCAGCTCACCACCGAGTGACACTGAAGCTTTCTTT.

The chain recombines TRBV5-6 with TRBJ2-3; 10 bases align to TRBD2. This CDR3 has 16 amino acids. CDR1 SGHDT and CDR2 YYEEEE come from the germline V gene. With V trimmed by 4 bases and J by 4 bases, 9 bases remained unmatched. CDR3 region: CASSRQAGGLPDTQYF. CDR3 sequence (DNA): TGTGCCAGCAGCCGACAAGCGGGGGGGCTTCCAGATACGCAGTATTTT. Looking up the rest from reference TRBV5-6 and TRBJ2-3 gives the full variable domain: DAGVTQSPTHLIKTRGQQVTLRCSPKSGHDTVSWYQQALGQGPQFIFQYYEEEERQRGNFPDRFSGHQFPNYSSELNVNALLLGDSALYLCASSRQAGGLPDTQYFGPGTRLTVL.

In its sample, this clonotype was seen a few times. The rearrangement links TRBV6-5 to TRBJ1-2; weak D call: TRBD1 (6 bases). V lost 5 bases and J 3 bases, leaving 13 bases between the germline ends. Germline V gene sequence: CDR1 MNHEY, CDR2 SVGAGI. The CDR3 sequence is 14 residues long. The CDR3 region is CASSPRQDDYGYTF. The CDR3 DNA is TGTGCCAGCAGTCCAAGACAGGACGACTATGGCTACACCTTC.

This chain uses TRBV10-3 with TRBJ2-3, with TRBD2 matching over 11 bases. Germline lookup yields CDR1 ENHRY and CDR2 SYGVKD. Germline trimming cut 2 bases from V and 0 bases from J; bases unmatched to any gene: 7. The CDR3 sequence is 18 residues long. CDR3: CAISERLAGPTSTDTQYF. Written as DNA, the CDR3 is TGTGCCATCAGTGAGAGACTAGCGGGACCTACTAGCACAGATACGCAGTATTTT.

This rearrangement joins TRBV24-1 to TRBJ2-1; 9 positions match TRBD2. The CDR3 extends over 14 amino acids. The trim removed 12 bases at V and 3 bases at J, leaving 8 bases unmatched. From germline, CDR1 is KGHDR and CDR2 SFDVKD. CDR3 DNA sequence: TGTGCCGCCGCGTCTAGCGGGGTCTACAATGAGCAGTTCTTC. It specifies CAAASSGVYNEQFF.

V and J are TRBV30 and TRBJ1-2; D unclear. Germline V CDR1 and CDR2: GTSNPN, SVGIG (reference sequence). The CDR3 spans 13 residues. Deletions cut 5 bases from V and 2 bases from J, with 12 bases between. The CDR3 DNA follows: TGTGCCTGGGACACAGAGCGGAACTATGGCTACACCTTC. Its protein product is CAWDTERNYGYTF.

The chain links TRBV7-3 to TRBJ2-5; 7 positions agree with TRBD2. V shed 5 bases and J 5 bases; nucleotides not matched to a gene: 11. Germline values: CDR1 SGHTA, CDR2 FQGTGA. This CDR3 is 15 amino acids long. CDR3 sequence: CASSRASGTGETQYF. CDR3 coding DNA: TGTGCCAGCAGCCGTGCCAGCGGGACGGGGGAGACCCAGTACTTC.

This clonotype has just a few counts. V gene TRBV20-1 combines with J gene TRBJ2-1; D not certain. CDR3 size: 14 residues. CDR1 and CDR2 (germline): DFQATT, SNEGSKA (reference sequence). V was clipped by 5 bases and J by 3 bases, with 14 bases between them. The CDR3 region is CSALQETHYNEQFF. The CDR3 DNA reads TGCAGTGCTCTCCAGGAGACTCACTACAATGAGCAGTTCTTC.

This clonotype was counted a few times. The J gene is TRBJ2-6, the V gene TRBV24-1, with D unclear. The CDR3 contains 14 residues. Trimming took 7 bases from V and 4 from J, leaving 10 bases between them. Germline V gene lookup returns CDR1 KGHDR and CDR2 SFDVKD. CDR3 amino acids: CATSSGPGANVLTF. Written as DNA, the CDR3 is TGTGCCACCAGCTCAGGTCCCGGGGCCAACGTCCTGACTTTC.

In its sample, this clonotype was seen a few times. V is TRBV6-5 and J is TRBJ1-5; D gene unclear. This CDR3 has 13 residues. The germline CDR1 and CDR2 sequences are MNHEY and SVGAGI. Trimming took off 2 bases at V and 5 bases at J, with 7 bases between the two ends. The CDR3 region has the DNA TGTGCCAGCAGTTACCGGGGTCATCAGCCCCAGCATTTT. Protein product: CASSYRGHQPQHF.

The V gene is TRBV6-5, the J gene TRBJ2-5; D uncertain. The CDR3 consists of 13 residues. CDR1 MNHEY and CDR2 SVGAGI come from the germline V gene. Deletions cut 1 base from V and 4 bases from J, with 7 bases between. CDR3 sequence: CASSYFSGETQYF. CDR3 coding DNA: TGTGCCAGCAGTTACTTTTCGGGAGAGACCCAGTACTTC.

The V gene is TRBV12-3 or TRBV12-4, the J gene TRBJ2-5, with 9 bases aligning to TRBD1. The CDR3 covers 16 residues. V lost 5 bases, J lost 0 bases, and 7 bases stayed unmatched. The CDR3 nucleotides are TGTGCCAGCAGTCCCGGGGACAGGGAAAACCAAGAGACCCAGTACTTC. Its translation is CASSPGDRENQETQYF.

CDR3 protein: CASSQVLGAGYTF. CDR3 DNA sequence: TGTGCCAGCAGCCAAGTCTTGGGGGCAGGCTACACCTTC. The chain couples TRBV14 to TRBJ1-2; D may be TRBD1 (6 bases). The CDR3 spans 13 residues. Trimming removed 1 base from V and 8 bases from J, with 11 bases in between. The germline V gene encodes CDR1 SGHDN and CDR2 FVKESK.

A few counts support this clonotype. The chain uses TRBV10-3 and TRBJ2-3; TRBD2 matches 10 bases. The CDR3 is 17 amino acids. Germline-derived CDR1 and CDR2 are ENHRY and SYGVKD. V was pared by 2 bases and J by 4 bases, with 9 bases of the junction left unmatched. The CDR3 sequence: CAISEPSGGGQADTQYF. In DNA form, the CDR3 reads TGTGCCATCAGTGAGCCTAGCGGGGGAGGACAGGCAGATACGCAGTATTTT.

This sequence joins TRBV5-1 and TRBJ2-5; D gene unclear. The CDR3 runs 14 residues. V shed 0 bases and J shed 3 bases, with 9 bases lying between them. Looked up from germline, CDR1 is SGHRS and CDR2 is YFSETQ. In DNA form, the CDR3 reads TGCGCCAGCAGCTTGGCCGGACCAAAAGAGACCCAGTACTTC. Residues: CASSLAGPKETQYF.

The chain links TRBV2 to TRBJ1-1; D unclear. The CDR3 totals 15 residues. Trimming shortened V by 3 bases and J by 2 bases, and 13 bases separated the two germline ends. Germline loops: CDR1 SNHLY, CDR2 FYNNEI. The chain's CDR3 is CASSDPPLVNTEAFF. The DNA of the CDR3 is TGTGCCAGCAGTGATCCCCCTTTGGTAAACACTGAAGCTTTCTTT.

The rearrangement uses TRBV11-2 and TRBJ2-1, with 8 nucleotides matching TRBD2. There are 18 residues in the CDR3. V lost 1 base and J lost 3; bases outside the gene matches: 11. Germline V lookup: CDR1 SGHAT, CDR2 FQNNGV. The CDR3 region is CASSLGVSLAEYYNEQFF. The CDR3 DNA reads TGTGCCAGCAGCTTAGGGGTATCACTAGCGGAGTACTACAATGAGCAGTTCTTC.

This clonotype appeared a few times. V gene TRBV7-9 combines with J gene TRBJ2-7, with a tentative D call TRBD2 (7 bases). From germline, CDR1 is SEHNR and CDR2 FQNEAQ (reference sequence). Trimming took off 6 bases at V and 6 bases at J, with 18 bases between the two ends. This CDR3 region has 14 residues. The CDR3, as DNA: TGTGCCAGCAGGCCTCCTGAGGGGGGGCGCGAGCAGTACTTC. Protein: CASRPPEGGREQYF.

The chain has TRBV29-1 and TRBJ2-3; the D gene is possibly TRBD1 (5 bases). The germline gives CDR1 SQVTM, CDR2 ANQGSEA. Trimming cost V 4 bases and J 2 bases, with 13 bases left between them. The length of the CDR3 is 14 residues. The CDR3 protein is CSVGGYGNTDTQYF. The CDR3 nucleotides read TGCAGCGTTGGGGGCTACGGAAACACAGATACGCAGTATTTT.

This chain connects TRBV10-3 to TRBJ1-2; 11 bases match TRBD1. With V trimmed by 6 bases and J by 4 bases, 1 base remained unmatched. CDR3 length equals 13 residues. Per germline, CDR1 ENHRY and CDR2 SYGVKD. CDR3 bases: TGTGCCATCAGGGACAGGGGGCTCTATGGCTACACCTTC. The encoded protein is CAIRDRGLYGYTF.

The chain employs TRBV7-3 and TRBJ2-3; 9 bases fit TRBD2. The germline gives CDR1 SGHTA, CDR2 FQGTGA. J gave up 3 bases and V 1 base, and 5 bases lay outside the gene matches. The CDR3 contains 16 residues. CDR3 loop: CASSLRAGGRTDTQYF. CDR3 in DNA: TGTGCCAGCAGCTTAAGAGCGGGAGGTCGTACAGATACGCAGTATTTT.

The CDR3 loop reads CASTGTSGSNTDTQYF. The CDR3, as DNA: TGCGCCAGCACGGGGACTAGCGGGAGTAACACAGATACGCAGTATTTT. J is TRBJ2-3 and V is TRBV5-1; 14 bases agree with TRBD2. Germline values: CDR1 SGHRS, CDR2 YFSETQ. The CDR3 has 16 residues. Trimming removed 6 bases from V and 2 bases from J; junction bases left unmatched: 5.

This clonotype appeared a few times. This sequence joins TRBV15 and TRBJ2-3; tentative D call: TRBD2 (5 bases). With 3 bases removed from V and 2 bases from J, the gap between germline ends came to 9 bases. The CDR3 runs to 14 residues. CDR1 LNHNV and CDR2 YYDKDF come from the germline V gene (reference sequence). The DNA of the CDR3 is TGTGCCACCAGCAGGACTATTCTCACAGATACGCAGTATTTT. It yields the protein CATSRTILTDTQYF. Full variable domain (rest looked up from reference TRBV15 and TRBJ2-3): DAMVIQNPRYQVTQFGKPVTLSCSQTLNHNVMYWYQQKSSQAPKLLFHYYDKDFNNEADTPDNFQSRRPNTSFCFLDIRSPGLGDTAMYLCATSRTILTDTQYFGPGTRLTVL.

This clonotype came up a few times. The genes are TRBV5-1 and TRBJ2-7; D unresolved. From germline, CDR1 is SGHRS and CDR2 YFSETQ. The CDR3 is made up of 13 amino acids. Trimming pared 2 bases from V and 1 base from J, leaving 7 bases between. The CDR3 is CASSFELSYEQYF. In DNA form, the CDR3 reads TGCGCCAGCAGCTTCGAACTTTCCTACGAGCAGTACTTC.